This T cell receptor beta chain was captured by sequencing in a study of shared clonotypes between healthy human individuals. General study results and limits: It was observed that about 5% of naive CD4 clonotypes were shared across four donors. It was expected that sequencing depth would affect clonotype sharing among donors.

On this clone itself: Its specificity is not known.

The CDR3 is made up of 13 amino acids. Germline V CDR1 and CDR2: MNHEY, SVGAGI. V was cut by 8 bases and J by 5 bases, with 15 bases left in between. Per sorted-subset replicate PCR, input was approximately 0.2 ug DNA, representing 30,000 to 35,000 T cell genomes. Authors' analysis steps: Filtering was not the same, since immunoSEQ gave junction-only sequences without quality scores. Clones were read by immunoSEQ multiplex PCR, and TCRdb kept only the in-frame ones, dropping some. V, J and clone size were drawn from that table, and D and trimming were deduced from the DNA. The table has more than 1 million clones, 75% to 85% seen once.

The gene calls are TRBV6-5 and TRBJ1-2, with unresolved D. The TCR sequence derives from a man aged 18 to 29 in good health. Some clones in this sample may be carry-over from other donors' samples. The sample was memory CD4+ T cells from PBMCs. Subset reported: CD45RA-negative fraction. The CDR3 DNA follows: TGTGCCAGCGCGGCGGGAGGGCGGTATGGCTACACCTTC. Translating gives CASAAGGRYGYTF.